Below, one T cell receptor beta chain is given with its context. The data belong to a study of blood T cells in healthy people across ages. A second PCR, run for about 6 to 12 cycles, used a sample-barcoded 5' primer plus a J-beta primer mix. TCRdb fed the 5' RACE reads into MiXCR, producing one record per CDR3 protein. The table has nearly 800,000 distinct CDR3 sequences, 20% to 25% seen once. V shed 7 bases and J 2 bases; nucleotides not matched to a gene: 8. Germline assignment: CDR1 MNHEY and CDR2 SVGAGI. CDR3 length equals 14 residues. In addition, the sample was reused for a study of T cells of mothers and their children. From that paper: Sequencing got over 8.5 million TCR beta CDR3 reads from each mother and roughly 2.7 million from each child. Comparable shaping of TCR recombination output by thymic selection was observed in related and unrelated pairs. Among related mother-child pairs, overlap was slightly higher than in unrelated pairs, though not significantly.

V gene TRBV6-5 combines with J gene TRBJ2-7; 7 positions agree with TRBD1. The receptor's source is a boy younger than 18 in good health. The sequenced sample was blood. CDR3 loop: CASNTRDRPYEQYF. The DNA for the CDR3 is TGTGCCAGCAACACCAGGGACAGACCCTACGAGCAGTACTTC.